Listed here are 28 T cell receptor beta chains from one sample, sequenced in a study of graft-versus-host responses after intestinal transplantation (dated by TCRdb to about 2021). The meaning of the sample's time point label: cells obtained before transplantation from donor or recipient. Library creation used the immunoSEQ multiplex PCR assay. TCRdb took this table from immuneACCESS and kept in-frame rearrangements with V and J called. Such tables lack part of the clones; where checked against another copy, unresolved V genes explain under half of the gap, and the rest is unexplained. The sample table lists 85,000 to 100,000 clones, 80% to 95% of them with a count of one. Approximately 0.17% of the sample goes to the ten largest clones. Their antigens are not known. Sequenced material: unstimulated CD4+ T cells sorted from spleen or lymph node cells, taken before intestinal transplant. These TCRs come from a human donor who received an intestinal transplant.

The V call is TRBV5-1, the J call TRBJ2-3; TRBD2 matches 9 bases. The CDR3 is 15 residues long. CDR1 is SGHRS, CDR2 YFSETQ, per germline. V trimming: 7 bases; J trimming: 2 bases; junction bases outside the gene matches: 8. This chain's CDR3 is CASLVLAGATDTQYF. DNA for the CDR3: TGCGCCAGCCTCGTTTTAGCGGGGGCCACAGATACGCAGTATTTT.

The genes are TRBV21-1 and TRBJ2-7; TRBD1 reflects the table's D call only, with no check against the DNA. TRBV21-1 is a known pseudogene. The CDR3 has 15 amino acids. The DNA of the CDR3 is TGTGCCAGCAGCAGAGTGGACAGGTCCTGGCGCGAGCAGTACTTC. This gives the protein CASSRVDRSWREQYF.

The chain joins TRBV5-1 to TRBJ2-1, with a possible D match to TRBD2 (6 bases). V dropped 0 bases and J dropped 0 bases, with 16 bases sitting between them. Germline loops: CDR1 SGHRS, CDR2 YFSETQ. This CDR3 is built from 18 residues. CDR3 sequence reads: CASSLDPGRESSYNEQFF. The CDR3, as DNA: TGCGCCAGCAGCTTGGATCCAGGTCGGGAGAGCTCCTACAATGAGCAGTTCTTC.

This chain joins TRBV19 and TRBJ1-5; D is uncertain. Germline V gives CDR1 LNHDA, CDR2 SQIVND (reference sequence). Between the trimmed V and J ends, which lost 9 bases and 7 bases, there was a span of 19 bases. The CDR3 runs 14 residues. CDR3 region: CASTRPGKVQPQHF. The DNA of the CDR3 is TGTGCCAGCACCCGACCGGGGAAGGTACAGCCCCAGCATTTT. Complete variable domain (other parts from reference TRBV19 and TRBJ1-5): DGGITQSPKYLFRKEGQNVTLSCEQNLNHDAMYWYRQDPGQGLRLIYYSQIVNDFQKGDIAEGYSVSREKKESFPLTVTSAQKNPTAFYLCASTRPGKVQPQHFGDGTRLSIL.

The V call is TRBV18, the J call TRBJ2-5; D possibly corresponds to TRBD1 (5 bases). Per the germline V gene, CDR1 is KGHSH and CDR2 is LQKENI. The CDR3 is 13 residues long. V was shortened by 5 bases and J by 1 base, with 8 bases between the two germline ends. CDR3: CASSRGLQETQYF. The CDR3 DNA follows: TGTGCCAGCTCAAGGGGTCTCCAAGAGACCCAGTACTTC.

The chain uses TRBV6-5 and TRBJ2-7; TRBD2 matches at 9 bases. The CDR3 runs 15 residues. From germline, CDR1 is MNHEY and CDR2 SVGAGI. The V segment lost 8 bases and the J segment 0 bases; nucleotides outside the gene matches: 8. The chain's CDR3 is CASRIAGASSYEQYF. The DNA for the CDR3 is TGTGCCAGCCGTATAGCGGGGGCCTCCTCCTACGAGCAGTACTTC.

DNA of the CDR3: TGTGCCAGCAGCTTCCAACCCCTAGCGGAACCCTCCTACGAGCAGTACTTC. This translates into CASSFQPLAEPSYEQYF. This sequence joins TRBV5-6 and TRBJ2-7, with 7 positions matching TRBD2. The CDR3 runs to 17 residues. The V segment lost 2 bases and the J segment 0 bases; nucleotides outside the gene matches: 11. Germline V gives CDR1 SGHDT, CDR2 YYEEEE.

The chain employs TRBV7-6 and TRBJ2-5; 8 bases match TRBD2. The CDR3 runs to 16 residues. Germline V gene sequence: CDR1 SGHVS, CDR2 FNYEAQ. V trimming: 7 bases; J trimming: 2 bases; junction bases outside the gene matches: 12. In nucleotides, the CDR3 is TGTGCCAGCACCAGTTATCGGGGCGGGGGGCAAGAGACCCAGTACTTC. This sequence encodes CASTSYRGGGQETQYF.

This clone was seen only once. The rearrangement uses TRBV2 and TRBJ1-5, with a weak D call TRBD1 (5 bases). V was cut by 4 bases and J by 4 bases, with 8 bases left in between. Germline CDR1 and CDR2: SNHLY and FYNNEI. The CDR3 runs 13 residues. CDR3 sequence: CASSGTGNQPQHF. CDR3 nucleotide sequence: TGTGCCAGCAGTGGAACAGGAAATCAGCCCCAGCATTTT.

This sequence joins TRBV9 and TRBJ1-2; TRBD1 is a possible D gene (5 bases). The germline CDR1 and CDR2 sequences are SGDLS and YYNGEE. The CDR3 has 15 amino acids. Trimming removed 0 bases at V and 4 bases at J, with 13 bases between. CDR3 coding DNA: TGTGCCAGCAGCGTAGGGCCAGGGCCTTCCTATGGCTACACCTTC. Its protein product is CASSVGPGPSYGYTF.

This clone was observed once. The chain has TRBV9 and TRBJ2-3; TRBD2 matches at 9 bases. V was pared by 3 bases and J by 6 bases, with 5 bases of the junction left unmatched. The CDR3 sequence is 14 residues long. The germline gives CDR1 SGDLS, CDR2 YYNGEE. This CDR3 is CASSGRGGPDTQYF. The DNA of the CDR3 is TGTGCCAGCAGCGGGCGGGGGGGCCCTGATACGCAGTATTTT. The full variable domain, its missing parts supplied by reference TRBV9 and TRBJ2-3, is DSGVTQTPKHLITATGQRVTLRCSPRSGDLSVYWYQQSLDQGLQFLIQYYNGEERAKGNILERFSAQQFPDLHSELNLSSLELGDSALYFCASSGRGGPDTQYFGPGTRLTVL.

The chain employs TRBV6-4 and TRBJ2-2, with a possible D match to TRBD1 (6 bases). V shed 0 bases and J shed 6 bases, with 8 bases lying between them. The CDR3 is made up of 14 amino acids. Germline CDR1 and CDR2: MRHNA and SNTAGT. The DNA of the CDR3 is TGTGCCAGCAGTGACTCGTCAGGGGCCGGGGAGCTGTTTTTT. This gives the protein CASSDSSGAGELFF.

CDR3 sequence reads: CASSPRVEGVYEQYF. CDR3 nucleotides: TGTGCCAGCAGCCCCCGCGTTGAAGGGGTCTACGAGCAGTACTTC. V is TRBV9 and J is TRBJ2-7; tentatively, D is TRBD1 (5 bases). Germline V gives CDR1 SGDLS, CDR2 YYNGEE. This CDR3 comprises 15 residues. V lost 4 bases and J lost 3, with 17 bases in between. Filled out from reference TRBV9 and TRBJ2-7, the complete variable domain reads DSGVTQTPKHLITATGQRVTLRCSPRSGDLSVYWYQQSLDQGLQFLIQYYNGEERAKGNILERFSAQQFPDLHSELNLSSLELGDSALYFCASSPRVEGVYEQYFGPGTRLTVT.

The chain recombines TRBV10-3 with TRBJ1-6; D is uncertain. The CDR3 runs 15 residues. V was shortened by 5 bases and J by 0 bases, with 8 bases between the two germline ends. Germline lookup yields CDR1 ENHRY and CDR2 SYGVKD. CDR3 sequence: CAISSPSSYNSPLHF. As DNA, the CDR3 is TGTGCCATCAGTAGCCCTAGCTCCTATAATTCACCCCTCCACTTT.

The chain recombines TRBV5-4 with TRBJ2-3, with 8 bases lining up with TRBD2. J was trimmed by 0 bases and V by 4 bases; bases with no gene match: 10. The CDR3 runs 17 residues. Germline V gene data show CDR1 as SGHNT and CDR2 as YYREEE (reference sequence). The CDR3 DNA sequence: TGTGCCAGCAGCCTGGGATCCCCTAGCGGGAGCACAGATACGCAGTATTTT. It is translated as CASSLGSPSGSTDTQYF. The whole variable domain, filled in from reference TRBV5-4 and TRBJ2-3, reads ETGVTQSPTHLIKTRGQQVTLRCSSQSGHNTVSWYQQALGQGPQFIFQYYREEENGRGNFPPRFSGLQFPNYSSELNVNALELDDSALYLCASSLGSPSGSTDTQYFGPGTRLTVL.

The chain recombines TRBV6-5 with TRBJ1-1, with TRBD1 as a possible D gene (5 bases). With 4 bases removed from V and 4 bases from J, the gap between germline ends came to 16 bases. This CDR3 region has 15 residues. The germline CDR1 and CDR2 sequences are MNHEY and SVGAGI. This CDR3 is CASSWGRGRSTEAFF. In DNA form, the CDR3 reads TGTGCCAGCAGTTGGGGGAGGGGCAGGAGCACTGAAGCTTTCTTT.

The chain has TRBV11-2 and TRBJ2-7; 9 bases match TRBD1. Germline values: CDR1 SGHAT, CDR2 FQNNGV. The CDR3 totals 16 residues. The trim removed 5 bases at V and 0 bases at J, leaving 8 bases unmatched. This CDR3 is CASSPGTGLNSYEQYF. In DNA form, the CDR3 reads TGTGCCAGCAGCCCCGGGACAGGGCTTAACTCCTACGAGCAGTACTTC.

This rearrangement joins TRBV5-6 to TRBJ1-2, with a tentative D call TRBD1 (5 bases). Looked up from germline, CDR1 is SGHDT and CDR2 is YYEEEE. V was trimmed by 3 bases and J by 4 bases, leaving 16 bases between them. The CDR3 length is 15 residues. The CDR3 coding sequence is TGTGCCAGCAGCTCCCAACCCAGGGTCCTCTATGGCTACACCTTC. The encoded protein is CASSSQPRVLYGYTF.

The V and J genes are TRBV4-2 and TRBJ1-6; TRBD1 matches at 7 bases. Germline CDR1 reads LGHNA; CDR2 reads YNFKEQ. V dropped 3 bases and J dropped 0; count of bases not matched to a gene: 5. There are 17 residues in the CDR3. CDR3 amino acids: CASSHSDRSSYNSPLHF. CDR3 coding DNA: TGTGCCAGCAGCCACTCGGACAGGAGCTCCTATAATTCACCCCTCCACTTT.

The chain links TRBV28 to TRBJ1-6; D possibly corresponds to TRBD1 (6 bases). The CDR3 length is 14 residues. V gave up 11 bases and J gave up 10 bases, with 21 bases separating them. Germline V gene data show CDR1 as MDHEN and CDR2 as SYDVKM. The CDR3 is CAWAPLTGGSPLHF. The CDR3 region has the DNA TGTGCCTGGGCACCTTTGACAGGCGGATCACCCCTCCACTTT.

This CDR3 reads CASSLVQGGIQYF. CDR3 bases: TGCGCCAGCAGCTTGGTTCAGGGCGGCATTCAGTACTTC. The V and J genes are TRBV5-1 and TRBJ2-4; D is possibly TRBD1 (5 bases). Looked up from germline, CDR1 is SGHRS and CDR2 is YFSETQ. The CDR3 consists of 13 residues. V shed 0 bases and J shed 9 bases, with 10 bases lying between them.

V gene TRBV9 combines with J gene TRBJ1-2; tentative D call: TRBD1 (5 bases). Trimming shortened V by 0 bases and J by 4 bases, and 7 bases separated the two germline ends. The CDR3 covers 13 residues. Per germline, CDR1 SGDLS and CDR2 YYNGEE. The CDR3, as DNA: TGTGCCAGCAGCGTAGGACAGCCCTATGGCTACACCTTC. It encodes CASSVGQPYGYTF.

CDR3 coding DNA: TGCGCCAGCACCATAAGTGGGACTAGGTACAATGAGCAGTTCTTC. It is translated as CASTISGTRYNEQFF. The chain recombines TRBV4-1 with TRBJ2-1; 8 nucleotides agree with TRBD2. V trimming: 7 bases; J trimming: 4 bases; junction bases outside the gene matches: 9. The CDR3 runs 15 residues. Germline V lookup: CDR1 MGHRA, CDR2 YSYEKL.

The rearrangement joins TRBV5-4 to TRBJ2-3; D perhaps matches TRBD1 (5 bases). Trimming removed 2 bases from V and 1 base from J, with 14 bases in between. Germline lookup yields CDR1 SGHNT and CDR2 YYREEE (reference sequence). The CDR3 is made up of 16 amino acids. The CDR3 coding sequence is TGTGCCAGCAGCTTCGGTTCTGGGGCTGGCACAGATACGCAGTATTTT. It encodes CASSFGSGAGTDTQYF.

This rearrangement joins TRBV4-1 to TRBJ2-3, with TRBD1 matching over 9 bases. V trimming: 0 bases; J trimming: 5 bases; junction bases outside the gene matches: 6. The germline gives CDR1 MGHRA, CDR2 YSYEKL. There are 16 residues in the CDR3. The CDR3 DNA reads TGCGCCAGCAGCCAAGATCCGGGACAGGGTAAAGATACGCAGTATTTT. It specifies CASSQDPGQGKDTQYF.

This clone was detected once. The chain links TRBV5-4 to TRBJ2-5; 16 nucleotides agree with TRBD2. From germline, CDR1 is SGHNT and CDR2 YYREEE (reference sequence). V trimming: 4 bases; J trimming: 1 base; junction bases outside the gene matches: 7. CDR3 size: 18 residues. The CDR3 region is CASSVGLAGGPAQETQYF. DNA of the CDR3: TGTGCCAGCAGCGTGGGACTAGCGGGGGGGCCGGCCCAAGAGACCCAGTACTTC.

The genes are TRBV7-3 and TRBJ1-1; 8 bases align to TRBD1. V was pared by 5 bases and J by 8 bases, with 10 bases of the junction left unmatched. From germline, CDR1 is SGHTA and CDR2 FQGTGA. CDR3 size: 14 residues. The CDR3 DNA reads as TGTGCCAGCAGCGTAGATCACAGGGGGAAGGAAGCTTTCTTT. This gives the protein CASSVDHRGKEAFF.

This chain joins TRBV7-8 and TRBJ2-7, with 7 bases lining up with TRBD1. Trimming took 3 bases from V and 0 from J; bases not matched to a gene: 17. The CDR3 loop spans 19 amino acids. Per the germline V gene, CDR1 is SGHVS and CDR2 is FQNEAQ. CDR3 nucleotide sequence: TGTGCCAGCAGCTTTTCGACAGGGTTCGTGAGGGTGGGCTCCTACGAGCAGTACTTC. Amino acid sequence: CASSFSTGFVRVGSYEQYF.